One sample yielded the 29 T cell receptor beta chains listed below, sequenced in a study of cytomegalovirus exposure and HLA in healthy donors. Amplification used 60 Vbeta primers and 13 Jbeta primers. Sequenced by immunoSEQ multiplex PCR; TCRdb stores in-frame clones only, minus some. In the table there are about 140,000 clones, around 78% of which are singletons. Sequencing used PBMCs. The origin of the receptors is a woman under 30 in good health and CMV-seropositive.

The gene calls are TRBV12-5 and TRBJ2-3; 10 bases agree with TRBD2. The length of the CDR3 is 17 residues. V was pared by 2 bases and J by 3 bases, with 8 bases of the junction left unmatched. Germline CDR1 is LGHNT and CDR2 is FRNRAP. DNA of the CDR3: TGTGCTAGTGGTTTGTCTGTTACTAGCGGGGCAACAGATACGCAGTATTTT. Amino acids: CASGLSVTSGATDTQYF.

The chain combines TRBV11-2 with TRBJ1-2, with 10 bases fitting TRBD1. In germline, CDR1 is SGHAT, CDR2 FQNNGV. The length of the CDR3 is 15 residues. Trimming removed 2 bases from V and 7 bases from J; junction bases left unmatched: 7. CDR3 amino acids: CASSLNTGTGVGYTF. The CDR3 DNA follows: TGTGCCAGCAGCTTAAATACCGGGACAGGGGTTGGCTACACCTTC.

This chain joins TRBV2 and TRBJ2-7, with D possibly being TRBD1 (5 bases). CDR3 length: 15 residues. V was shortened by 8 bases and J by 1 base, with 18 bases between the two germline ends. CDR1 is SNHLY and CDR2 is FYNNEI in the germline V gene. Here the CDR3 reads CASPIGLGESYEQYF. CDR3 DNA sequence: TGTGCCAGCCCTATTGGCCTAGGGGAATCCTACGAGCAGTACTTC.

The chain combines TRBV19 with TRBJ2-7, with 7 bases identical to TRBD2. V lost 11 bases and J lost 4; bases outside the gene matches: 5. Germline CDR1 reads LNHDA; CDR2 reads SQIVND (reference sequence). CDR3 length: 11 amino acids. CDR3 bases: TGTGCCGGCGGGAGTAAATACGAGCAGTACTTC. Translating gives CAGGSKYEQYF.

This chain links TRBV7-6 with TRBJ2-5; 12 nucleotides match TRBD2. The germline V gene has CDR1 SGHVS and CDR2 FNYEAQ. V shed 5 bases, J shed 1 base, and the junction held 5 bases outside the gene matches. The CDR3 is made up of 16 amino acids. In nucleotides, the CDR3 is TGTGCCAGCAGCACGGGACTAGCGGGTCTCCAAGAGACCCAGTACTTC. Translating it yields CASSTGLAGLQETQYF.

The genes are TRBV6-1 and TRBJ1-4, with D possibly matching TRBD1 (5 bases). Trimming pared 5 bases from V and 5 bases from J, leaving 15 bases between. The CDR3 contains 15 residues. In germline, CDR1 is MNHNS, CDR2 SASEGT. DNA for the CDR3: TGTGCCAGCAGTCAGCCCTGGGCAGGGAATGAAAAACTGTTTTTT. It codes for CASSQPWAGNEKLFF.

CDR3 DNA: TGTGCCAGCAGCAAAAGGGAGGGGCCTCGGCCCAATCAGCCCCAGCATTTT. Its protein is CASSKREGPRPNQPQHF. V is TRBV21-1 and J is TRBJ1-5. TRBV21-1 is noted as a pseudogene. This CDR3 is built from 17 residues.

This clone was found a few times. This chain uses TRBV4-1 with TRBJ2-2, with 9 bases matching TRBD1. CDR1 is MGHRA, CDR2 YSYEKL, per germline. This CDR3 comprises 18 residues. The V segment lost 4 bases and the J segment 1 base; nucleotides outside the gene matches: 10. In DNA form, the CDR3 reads TGCGCCAGCAGCCCTAGACCGGGACAGGGAGGGAACACCGGGGAGCTGTTTTTT. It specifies CASSPRPGQGGNTGELFF.

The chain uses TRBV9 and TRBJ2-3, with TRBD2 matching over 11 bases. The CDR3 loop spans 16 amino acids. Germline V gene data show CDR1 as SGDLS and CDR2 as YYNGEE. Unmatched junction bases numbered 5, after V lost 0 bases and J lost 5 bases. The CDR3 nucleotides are TGTGCCAGCAGCGTAGGGGGGACTAGCGGCCTAGATACGCAGTATTTT. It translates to CASSVGGTSGLDTQYF.

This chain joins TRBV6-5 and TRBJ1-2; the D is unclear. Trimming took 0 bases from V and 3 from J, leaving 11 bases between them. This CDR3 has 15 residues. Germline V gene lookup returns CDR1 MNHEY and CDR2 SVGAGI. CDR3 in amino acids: CASSYSKRGDYGYTF. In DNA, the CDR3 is TGTGCCAGCAGTTACTCGAAACGGGGAGACTATGGCTACACCTTC.

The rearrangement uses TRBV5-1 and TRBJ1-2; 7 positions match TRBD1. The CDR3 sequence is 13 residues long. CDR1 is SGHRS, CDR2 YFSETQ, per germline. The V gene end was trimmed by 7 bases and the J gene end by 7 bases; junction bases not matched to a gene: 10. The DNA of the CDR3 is TGCGCCAGCTCCGAATTACAGGGGCTTGGCTACACCTTC. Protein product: CASSELQGLGYTF.

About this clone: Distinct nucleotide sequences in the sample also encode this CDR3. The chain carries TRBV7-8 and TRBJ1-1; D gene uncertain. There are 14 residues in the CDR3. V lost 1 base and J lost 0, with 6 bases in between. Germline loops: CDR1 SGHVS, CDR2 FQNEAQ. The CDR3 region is CASSLGQVNTEAFF. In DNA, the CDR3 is TGTGCCAGCAGCTTAGGCCAGGTGAACACTGAAGCTTTCTTT.

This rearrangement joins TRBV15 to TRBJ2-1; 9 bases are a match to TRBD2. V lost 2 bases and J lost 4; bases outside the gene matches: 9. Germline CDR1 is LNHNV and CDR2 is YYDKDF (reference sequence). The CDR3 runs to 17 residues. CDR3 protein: CATSRSRGGAKYNEQFF. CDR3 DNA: TGTGCCACCAGCAGAAGCCGCGGGGGGGCTAAATACAATGAGCAGTTCTTC.

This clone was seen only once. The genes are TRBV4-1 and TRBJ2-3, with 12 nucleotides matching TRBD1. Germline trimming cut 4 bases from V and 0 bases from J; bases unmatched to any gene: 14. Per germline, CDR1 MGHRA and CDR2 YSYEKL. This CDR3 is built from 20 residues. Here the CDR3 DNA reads TGCGCCAGCAGCCCCCCTGCGGGACAGGGGGCTGTATTGAGCACAGATACGCAGTATTTT. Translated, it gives CASSPPAGQGAVLSTDTQYF.

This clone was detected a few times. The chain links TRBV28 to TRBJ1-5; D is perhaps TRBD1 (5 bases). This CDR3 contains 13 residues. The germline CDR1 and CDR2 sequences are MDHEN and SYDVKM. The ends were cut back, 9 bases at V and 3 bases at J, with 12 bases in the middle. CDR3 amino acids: CASIQGYNQPQHF. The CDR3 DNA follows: TGTGCCAGTATTCAGGGTTACAATCAGCCCCAGCATTTT.

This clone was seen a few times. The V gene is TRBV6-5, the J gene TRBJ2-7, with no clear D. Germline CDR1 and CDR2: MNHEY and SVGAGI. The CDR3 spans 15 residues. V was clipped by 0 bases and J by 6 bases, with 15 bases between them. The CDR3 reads CASSYSYGEISEQYF. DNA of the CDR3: TGTGCCAGCAGTTACTCGTATGGAGAAATCTCCGAGCAGTACTTC.

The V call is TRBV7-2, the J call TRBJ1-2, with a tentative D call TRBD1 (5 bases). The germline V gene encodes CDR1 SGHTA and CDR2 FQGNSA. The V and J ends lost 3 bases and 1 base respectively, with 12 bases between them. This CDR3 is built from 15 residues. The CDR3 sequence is CASSFGPQGNYGYTF. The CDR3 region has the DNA TGTGCCAGCAGCTTTGGACCCCAGGGTAACTATGGCTACACCTTC.

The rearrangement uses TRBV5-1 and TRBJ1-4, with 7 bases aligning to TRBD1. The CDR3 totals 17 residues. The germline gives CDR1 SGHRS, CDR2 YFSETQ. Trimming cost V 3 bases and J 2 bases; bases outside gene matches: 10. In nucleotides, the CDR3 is TGCGCCAGCAGCTCAAGGACAGGCCTTGGGACTAATGAAAAACTGTTTTTT. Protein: CASSSRTGLGTNEKLFF.

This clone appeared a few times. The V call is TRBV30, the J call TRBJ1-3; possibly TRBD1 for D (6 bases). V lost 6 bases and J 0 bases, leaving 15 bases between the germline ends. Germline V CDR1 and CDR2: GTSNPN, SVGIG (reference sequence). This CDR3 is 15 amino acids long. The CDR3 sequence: CACPQGRGSGNTIYF. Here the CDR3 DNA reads TGTGCCTGCCCACAGGGTAGGGGCTCTGGAAACACCATATATTTT.

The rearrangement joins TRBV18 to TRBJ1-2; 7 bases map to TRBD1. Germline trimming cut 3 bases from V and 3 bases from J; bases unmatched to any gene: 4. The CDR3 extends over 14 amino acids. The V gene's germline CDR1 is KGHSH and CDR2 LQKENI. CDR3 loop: CASSPRQGDYGYTF. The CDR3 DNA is TGTGCCAGCTCACCGCGGCAGGGGGACTATGGCTACACCTTC.

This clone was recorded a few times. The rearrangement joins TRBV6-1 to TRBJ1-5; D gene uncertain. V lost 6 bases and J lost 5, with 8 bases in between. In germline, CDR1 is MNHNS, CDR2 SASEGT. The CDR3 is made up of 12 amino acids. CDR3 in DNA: TGTGCCAGCAGCCCTAGGCATCAGCCCCAGCATTTT. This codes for CASSPRHQPQHF.

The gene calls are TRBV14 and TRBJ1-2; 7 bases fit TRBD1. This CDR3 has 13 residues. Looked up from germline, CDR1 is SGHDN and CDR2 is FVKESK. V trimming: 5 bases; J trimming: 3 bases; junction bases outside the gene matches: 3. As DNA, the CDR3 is TGTGCCAGCAGCGGACAGGTTTACTATGGCTACACCTTC. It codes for CASSGQVYYGYTF.

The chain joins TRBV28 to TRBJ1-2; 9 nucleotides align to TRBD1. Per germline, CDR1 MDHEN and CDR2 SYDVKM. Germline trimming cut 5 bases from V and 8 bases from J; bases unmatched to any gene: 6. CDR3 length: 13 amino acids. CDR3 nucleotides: TGTGCCAGCAGTCTCGGGACAGGGAACGGCTACACCTTC. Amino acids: CASSLGTGNGYTF.

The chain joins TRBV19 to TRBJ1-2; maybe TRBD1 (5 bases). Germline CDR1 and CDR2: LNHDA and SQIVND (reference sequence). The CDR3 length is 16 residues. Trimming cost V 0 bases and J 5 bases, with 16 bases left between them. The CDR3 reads CASSIDGTLAPYGYTF. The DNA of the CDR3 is TGTGCCAGTAGTATAGATGGGACTCTAGCACCTTATGGCTACACCTTC.

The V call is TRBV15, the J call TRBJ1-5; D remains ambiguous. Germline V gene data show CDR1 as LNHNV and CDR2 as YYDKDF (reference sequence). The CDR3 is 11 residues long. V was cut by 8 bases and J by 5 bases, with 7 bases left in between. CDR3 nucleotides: TGTGCCACCCATCAGGATCAGCCCCAGCATTTT. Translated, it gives CATHQDQPQHF.

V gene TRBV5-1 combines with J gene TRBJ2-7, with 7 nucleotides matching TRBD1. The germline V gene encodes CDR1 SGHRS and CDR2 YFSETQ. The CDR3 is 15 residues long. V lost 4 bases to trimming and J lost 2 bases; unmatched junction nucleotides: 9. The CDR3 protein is CASSPWTGPTYEQYF. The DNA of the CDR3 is TGCGCCAGCAGCCCCTGGACAGGACCTACCTACGAGCAGTACTTC.

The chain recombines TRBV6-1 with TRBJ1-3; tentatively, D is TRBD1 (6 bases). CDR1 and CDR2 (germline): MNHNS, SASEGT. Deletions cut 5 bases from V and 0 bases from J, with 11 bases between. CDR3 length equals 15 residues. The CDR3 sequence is CASSPQGVSGNTIYF. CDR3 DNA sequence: TGTGCCAGCAGTCCACAGGGCGTCTCTGGAAACACCATATATTTT.

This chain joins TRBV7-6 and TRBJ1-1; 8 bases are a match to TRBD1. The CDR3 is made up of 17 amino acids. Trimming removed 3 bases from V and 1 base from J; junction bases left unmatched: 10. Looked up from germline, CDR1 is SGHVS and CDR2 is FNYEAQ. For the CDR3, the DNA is TGTGCCAGCAGCTTGGCCCCACAGGGGGTGGCGAACACTGAAGCTTTCTTT. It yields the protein CASSLAPQGVANTEAFF.

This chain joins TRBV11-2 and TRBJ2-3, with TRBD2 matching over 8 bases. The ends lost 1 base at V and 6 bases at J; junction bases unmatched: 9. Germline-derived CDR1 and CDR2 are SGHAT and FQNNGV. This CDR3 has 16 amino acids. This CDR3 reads CASSLGGGGIIDTQYF. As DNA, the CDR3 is TGTGCCAGCAGCTTAGGAGGCGGGGGGATTATCGATACGCAGTATTTT.